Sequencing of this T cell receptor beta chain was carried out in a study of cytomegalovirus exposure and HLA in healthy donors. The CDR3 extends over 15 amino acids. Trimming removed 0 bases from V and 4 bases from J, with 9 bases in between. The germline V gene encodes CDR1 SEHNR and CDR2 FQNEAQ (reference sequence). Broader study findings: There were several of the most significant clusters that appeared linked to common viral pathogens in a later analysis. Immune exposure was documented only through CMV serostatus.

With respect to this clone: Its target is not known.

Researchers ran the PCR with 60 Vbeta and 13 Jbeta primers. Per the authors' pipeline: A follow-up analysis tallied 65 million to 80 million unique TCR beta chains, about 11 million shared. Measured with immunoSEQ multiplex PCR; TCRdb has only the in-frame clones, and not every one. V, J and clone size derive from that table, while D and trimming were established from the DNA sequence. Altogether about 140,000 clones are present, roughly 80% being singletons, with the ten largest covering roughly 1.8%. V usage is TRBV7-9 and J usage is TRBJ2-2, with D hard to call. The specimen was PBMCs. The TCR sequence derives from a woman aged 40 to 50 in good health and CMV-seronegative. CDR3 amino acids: CASSLASLSTGELFF. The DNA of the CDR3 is TGTGCCAGCAGCTTAGCGTCTTTATCCACCGGGGAGCTGTTTTTT. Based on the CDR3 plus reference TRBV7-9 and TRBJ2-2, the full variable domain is DTGVSQNPRHKITKRGQNVTFRCDPISEHNRLYWYRQTLGQGPEFLTYFQNEAQLEKSRLLSDRFSAERPKGSFSTLEIQRTEQGDSAMYLCASSLASLSTGELFFGEGSRLTVL.